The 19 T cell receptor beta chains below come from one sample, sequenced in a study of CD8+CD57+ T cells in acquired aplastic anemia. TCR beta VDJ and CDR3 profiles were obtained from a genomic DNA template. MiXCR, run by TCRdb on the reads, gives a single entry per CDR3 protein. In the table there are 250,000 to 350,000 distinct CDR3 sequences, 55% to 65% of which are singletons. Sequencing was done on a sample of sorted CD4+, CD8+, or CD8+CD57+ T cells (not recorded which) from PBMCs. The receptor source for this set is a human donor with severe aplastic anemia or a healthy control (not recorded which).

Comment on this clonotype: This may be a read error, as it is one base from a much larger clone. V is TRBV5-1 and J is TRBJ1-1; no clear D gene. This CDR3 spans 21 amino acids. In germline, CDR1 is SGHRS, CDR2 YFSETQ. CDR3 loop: CACSHGSFKGRLPLMNTEAFF. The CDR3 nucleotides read TGCGCCTGCAGCCATGGGAGTTTTAAAGGGCGACTTCCTCTTATGAACACTGAAGCTTTCTTT.

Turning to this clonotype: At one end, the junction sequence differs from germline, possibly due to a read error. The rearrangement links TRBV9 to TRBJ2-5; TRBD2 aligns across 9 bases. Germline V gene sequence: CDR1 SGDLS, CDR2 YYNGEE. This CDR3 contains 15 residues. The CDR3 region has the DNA TGTGCCGGCAGCATAGTTGCGGGGGGGGGAGAGACCCAGTACTTC. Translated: CAGSIVAGGGETQYF. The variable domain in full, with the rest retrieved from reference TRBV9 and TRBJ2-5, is DSGVTQTPKHLITATGQRVTLRCSPRSGDLSVYWYQQSLDQGLQFLIQYYNGEERAKGNILERFSAQQFPDLHSELNLSSLELGDSALYFCAGSIVAGGGETQYFGPGTRLLVL.

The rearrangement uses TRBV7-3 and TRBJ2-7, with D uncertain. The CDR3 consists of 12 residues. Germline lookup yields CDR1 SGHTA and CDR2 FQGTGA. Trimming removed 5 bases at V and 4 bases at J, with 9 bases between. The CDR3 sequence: CASSLKVYEQYF. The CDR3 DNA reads TGTGCCAGCAGCCTGAAAGTTTACGAGCAGTACTTC.

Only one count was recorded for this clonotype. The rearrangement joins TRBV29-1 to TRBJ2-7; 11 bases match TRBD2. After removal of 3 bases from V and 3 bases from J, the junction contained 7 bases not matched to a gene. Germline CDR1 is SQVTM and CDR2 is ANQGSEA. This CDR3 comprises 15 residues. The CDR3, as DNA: TGCAGCGTTGAGTCCGGGACTAGCGGACTCTACGAGCAGTACTTC. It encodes CSVESGTSGLYEQYF.

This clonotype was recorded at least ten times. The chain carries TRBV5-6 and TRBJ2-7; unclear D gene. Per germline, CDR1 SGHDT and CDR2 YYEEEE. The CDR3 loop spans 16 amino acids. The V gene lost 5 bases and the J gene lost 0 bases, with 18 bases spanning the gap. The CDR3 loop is CASSFPRLVYSYEQYF. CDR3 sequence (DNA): TGTGCCAGCAGTTTTCCCCGTTTAGTTTACTCCTACGAGCAGTACTTC.

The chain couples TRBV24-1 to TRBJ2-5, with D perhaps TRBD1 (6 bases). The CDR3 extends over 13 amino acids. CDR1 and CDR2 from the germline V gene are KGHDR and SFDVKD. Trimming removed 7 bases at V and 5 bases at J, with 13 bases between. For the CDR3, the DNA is TGTGCCACCAGAAACAGGGATGCGGAGACCCAGTACTTC. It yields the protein CATRNRDAETQYF.

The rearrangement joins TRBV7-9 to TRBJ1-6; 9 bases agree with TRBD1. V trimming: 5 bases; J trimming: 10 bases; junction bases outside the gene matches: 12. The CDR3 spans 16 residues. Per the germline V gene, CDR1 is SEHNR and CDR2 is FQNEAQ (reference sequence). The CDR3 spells CASSTRGQGFQSPLHF. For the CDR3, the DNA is TGTGCCAGCAGCACAAGGGGACAGGGCTTCCAATCACCCCTCCACTTT.

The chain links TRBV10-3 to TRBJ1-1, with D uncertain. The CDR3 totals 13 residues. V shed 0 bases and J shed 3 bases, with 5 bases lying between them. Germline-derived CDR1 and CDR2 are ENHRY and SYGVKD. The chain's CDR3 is CAISESGDTEAFF. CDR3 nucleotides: TGTGCCATCAGTGAGTCCGGGGACACTGAAGCTTTCTTT.

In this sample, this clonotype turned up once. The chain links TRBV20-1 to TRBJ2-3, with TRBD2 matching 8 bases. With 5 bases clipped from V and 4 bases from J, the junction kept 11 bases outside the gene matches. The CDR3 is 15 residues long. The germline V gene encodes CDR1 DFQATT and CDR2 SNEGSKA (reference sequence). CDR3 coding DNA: TGCAGTGCTCTCCCACACAGACTAGCGCCAGATACGCAGTATTTT. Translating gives CSALPHRLAPDTQYF.

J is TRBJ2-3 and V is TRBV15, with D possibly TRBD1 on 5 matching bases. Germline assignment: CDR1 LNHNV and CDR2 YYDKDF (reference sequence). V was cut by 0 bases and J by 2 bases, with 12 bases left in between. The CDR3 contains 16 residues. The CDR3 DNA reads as TGTGCCACCAGCAGAGATCTCAGGGTTCCCACAGATACGCAGTATTTT. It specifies CATSRDLRVPTDTQYF.

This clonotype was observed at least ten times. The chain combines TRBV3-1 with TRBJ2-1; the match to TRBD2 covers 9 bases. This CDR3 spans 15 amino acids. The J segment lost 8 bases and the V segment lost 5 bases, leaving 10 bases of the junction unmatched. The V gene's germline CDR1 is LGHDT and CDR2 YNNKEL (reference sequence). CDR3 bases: TGTGCCAGCAGCTCCCGAGGGACTAGCCAACATGAGCAGTTCTTC. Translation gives CASSSRGTSQHEQFF.

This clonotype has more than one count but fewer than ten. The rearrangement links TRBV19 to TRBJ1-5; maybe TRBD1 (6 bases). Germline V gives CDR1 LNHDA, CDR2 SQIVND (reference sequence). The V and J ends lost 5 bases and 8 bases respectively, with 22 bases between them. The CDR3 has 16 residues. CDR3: CASSPTTGGVVKPQHF. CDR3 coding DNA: TGTGCCAGTAGTCCAACGACAGGAGGCGTCGTTAAGCCCCAGCATTTT.

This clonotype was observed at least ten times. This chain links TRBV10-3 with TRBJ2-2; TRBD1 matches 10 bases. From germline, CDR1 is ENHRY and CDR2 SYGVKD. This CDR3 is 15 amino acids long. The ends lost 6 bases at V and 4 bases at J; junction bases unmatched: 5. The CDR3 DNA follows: TGTGCCATCAGGGGACAGGGGAGGGGCACCGGGGAGCTGTTTTTT. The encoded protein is CAIRGQGRGTGELFF.

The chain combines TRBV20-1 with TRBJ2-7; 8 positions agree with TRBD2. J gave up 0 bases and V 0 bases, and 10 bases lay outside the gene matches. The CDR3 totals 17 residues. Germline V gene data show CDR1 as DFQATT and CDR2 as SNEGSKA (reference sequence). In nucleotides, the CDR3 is TGCAGTGCTAGAGATCTAACTAGCGGAAGGAGCTCCTACGAGCAGTACTTC. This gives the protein CSARDLTSGRSSYEQYF.

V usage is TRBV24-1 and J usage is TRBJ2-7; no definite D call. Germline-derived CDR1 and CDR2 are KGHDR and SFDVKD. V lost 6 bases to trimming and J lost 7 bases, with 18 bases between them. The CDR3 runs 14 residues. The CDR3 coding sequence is TGTGCCACCAGTAATTCCGGACCACTTCCAGAGCAGTACTTC. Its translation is CATSNSGPLPEQYF.

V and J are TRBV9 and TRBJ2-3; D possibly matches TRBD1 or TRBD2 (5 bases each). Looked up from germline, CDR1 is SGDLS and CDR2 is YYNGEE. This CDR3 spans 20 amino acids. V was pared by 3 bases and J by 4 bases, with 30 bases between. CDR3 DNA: TGTGCCAGCAGCGATCGACGGACTGTGAAGGGACCGGAAGGTGCAGATACGCAGTATTTT. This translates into CASSDRRTVKGPEGADTQYF.

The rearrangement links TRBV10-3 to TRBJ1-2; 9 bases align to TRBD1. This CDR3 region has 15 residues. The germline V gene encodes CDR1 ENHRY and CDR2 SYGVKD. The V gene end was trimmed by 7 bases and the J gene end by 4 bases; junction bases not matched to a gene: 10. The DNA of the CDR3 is TGTGCCATCACCCCGGGACAGGGCCGAGGCTATGGCTACACCTTC. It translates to CAITPGQGRGYGYTF.

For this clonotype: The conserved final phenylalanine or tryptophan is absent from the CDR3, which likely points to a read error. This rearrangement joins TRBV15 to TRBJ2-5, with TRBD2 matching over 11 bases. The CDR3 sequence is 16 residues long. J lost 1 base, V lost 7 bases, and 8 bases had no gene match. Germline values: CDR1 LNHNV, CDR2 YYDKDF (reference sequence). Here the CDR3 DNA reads TGTGCCACCATGGCCCGACTAGCGGGACTCCAAGAGACCCAGTACCTC. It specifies CATMARLAGLQETQYL.

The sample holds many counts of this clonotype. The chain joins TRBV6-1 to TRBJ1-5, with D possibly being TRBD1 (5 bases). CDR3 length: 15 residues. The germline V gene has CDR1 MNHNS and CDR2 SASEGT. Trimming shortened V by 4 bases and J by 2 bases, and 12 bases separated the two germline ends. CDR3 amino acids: CASSVVRDGNQPQHF. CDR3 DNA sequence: TGTGCCAGCAGTGTGGTCAGGGATGGCAATCAGCCCCAGCATTTT.